This TCR beta chain is drawn from a study of cytomegalovirus exposure and HLA in healthy donors. Study outcomes and limitations: In vitro data verified a few CMV-associated chains as specific for CMV antigens. The study designated 150 to 200 TCR beta chains cytomegalovirus-associated.

Method: immunoSEQ multiplex PCR; TCRdb's copy keeps in-frame clones and lacks some. The table shows some 140,000 clones, with 85% to 90% occurring only once. About this clone itself: Its matching antigen is unknown.

There are 15 residues in the CDR3. The germline CDR1 and CDR2 sequences are MNHEY and SMNVEV (reference sequence). Trimming took off 3 bases at V and 3 bases at J, with 13 bases between the two ends. Sequencing was performed on PBMCs. The TCR was taken from a man aged 18 to 29 in good health and CMV-seronegative. The genes are TRBV27 and TRBJ2-3; TRBD2 might be the D (5 bases). CDR3 region: CASSLAPGITDTQYF. The CDR3 DNA reads TGTGCCAGCAGTTTGGCCCCGGGGATAACAGATACGCAGTATTTT.